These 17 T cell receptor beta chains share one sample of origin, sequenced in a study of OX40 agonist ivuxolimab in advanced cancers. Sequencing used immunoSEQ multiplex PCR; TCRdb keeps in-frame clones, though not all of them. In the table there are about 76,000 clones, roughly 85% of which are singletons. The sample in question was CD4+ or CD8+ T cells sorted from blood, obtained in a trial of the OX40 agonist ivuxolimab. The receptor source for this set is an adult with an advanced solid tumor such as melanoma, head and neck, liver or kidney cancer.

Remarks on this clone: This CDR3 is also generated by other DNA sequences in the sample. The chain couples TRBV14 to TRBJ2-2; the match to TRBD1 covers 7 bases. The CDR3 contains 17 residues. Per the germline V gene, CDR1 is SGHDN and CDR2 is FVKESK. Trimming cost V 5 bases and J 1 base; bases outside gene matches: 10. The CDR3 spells CASSARQGSLNTGELFF. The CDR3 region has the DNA TGTGCCAGCAGCGCCCGACAGGGATCCTTGAACACCGGGGAGCTGTTTTTT.

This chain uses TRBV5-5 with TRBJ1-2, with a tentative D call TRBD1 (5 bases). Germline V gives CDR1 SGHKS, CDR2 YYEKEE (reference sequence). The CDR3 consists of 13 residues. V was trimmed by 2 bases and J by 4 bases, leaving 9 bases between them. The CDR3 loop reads CASSFGTVYGYTF. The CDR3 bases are TGTGCCAGCAGCTTCGGGACGGTCTATGGCTACACCTTC.

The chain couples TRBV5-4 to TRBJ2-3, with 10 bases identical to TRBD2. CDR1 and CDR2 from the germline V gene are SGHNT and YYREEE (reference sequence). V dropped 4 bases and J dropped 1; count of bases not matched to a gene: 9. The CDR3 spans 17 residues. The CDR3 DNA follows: TGTGCCAGCAGCCCAGGGGCCGGGACTAGCGGCACAGATACGCAGTATTTT. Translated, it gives CASSPGAGTSGTDTQYF.

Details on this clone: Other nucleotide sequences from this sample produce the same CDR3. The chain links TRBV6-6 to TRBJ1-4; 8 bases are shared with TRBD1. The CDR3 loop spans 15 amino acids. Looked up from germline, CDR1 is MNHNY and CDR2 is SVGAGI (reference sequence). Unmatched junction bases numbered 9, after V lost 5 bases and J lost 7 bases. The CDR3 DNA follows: TGTGCCAGCAGTCATCAGGGGGCGGGGGGTGAAAAACTGTTTTTT. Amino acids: CASSHQGAGGEKLFF.

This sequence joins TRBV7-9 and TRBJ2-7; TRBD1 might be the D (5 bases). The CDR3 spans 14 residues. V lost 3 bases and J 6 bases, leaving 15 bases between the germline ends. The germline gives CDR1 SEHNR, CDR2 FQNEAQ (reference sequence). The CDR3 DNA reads TGTGCCAGCAGCTTTTTTAGGGGAACCTCCGAGCAGTACTTC. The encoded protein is CASSFFRGTSEQYF.

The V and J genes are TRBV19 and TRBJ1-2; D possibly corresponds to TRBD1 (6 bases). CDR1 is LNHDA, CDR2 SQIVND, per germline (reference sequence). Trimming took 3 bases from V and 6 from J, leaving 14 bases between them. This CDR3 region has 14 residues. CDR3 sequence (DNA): TGTGCCAGTAGTATTATCCCTCCAGGGGATGGCTACACCTTC. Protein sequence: CASSIIPPGDGYTF.

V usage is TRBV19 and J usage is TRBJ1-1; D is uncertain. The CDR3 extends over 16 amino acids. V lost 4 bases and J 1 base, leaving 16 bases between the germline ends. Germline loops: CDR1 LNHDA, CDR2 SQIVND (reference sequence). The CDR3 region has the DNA TGTGCCAGTAGTAGTGGCCCATGGATCCAGAACACTGAAGCTTTCTTT. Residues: CASSSGPWIQNTEAFF.

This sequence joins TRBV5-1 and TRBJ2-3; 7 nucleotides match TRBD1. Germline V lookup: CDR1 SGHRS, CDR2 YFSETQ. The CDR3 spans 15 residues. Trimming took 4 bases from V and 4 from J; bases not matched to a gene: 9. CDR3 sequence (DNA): TGCGCCAGCAGCCCGGGACAGCGCTCACCAGATACGCAGTATTTT. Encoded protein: CASSPGQRSPDTQYF.

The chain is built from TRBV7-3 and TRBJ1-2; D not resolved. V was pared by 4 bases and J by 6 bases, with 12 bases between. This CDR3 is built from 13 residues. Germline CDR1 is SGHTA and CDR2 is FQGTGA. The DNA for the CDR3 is TGTGCCAGCAGCTACTCCCGGGGTGATGGCTACACCTTC. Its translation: CASSYSRGDGYTF.

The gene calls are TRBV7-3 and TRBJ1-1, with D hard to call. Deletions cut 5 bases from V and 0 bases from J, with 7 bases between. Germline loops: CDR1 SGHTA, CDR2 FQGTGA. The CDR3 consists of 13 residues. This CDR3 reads CASSPGMNTEAFF. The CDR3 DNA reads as TGTGCCAGCAGCCCCGGAATGAACACTGAAGCTTTCTTT.

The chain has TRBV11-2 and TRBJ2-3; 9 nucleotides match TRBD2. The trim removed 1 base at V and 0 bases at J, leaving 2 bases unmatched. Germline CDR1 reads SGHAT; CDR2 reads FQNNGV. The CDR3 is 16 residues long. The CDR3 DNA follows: TGTGCCAGCAGCTTAGGGACTAGCGAAAGCACAGATACGCAGTATTTT. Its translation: CASSLGTSESTDTQYF.

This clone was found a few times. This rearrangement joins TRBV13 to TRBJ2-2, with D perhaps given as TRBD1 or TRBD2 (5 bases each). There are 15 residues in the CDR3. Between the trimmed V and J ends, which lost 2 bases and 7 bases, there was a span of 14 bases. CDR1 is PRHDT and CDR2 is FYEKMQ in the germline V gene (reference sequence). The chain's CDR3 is CASSLLSGTGGELFF. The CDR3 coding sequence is TGTGCCAGCAGCTTACTATCCGGGACGGGCGGGGAGCTGTTTTTT.

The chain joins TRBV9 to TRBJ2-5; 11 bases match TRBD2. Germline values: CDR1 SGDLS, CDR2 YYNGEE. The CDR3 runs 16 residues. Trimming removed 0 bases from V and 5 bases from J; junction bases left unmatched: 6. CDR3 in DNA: TGTGCCAGCAGCGTAGTGATAGCGGGGGGGCAGGAGACCCAGTACTTC. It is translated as CASSVVIAGGQETQYF.

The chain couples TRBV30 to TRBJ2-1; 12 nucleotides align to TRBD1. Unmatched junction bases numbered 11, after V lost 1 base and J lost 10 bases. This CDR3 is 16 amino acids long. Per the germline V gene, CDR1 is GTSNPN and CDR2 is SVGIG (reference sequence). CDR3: CAWSALAGQGAREQFF. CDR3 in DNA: TGTGCCTGGAGTGCCTTGGCGGGACAGGGGGCTCGGGAGCAGTTCTTC.

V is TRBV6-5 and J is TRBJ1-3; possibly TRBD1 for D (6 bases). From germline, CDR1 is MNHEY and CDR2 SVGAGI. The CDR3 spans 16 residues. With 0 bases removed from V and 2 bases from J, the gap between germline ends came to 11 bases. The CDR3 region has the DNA TGTGCCAGCAGTTACTCGAGACAGGCTCCTGGAAACACCATATATTTT. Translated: CASSYSRQAPGNTIYF.

CDR3 protein: CASSLYTGTSPNTQYF. Here the CDR3 DNA reads TGCGCCAGCAGCTTGTATACAGGGACCTCTCCGAATACGCAGTATTTT. This chain connects TRBV5-1 to TRBJ2-3; the D gene is possibly TRBD1 (6 bases). CDR3 length: 16 amino acids. Germline CDR1 is SGHRS and CDR2 is YFSETQ. Trimming stripped 1 base from V and 7 bases from J, with 19 bases between.

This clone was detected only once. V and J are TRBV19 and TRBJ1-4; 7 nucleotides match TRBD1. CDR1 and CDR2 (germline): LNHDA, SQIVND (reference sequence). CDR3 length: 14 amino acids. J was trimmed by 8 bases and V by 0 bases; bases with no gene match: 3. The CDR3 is CASSIDDRAEKLFF. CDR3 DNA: TGTGCCAGTAGTATAGACGACAGGGCAGAAAAACTGTTTTTT.